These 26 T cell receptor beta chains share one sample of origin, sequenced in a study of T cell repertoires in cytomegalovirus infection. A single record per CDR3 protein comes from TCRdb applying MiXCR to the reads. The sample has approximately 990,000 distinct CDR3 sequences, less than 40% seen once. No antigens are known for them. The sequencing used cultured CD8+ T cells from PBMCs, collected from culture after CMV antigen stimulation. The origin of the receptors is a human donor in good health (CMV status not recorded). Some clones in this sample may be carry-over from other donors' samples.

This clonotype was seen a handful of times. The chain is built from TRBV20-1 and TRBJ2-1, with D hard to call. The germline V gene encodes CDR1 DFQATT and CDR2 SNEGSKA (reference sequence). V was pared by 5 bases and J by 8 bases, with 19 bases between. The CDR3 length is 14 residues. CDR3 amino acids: CSAPDRGVNDEQFF. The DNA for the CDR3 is TGCAGTGCTCCCGACCGTGGTGTTAACGATGAGCAGTTCTTC.

The CDR3 DNA follows: TGTGCCAGCAGTTTAGGCAGGGGGGGAGGCTATGGCTACACCTTC. As protein: CASSLGRGGGYGYTF. The rearrangement uses TRBV27 and TRBJ1-2; 7 bases match TRBD1. Per the germline V gene, CDR1 is MNHEY and CDR2 is SMNVEV (reference sequence). The CDR3 spans 15 residues. J lost 4 bases, V lost 2 bases, and 7 bases had no gene match.

The CDR3 coding sequence is TGCAGTGCGGAGGGGACAGCCACTTACGAGCAGTACTTC. Its protein product is CSAEGTATYEQYF. The rearrangement joins TRBV20-1 to TRBJ2-7, with D possibly matching TRBD1 (7 bases). CDR3 length: 13 residues. V was shortened by 6 bases and J by 4 bases, with 16 bases between the two germline ends. From germline, CDR1 is DFQATT and CDR2 SNEGSKA (reference sequence).

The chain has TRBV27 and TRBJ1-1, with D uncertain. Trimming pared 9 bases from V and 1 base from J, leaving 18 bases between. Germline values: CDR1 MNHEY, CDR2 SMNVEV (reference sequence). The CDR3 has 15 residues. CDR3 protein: CASLLRGRTNTEAFF. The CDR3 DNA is TGTGCCAGTTTACTCAGAGGGCGGACGAACACTGAAGCTTTCTTT.

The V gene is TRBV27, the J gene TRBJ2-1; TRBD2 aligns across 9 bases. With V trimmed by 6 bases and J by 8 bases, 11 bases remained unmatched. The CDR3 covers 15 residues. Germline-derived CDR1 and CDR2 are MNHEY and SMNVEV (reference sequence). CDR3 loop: CASSLRAGGLDEQFF. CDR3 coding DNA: TGTGCCAGCAGCCTAAGGGCGGGGGGGCTAGATGAGCAGTTCTTC.

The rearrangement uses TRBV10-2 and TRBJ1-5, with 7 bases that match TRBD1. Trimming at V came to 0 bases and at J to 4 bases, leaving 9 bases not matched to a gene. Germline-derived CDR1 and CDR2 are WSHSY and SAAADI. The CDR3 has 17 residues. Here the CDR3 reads CASSESVGTVLNQPQHF. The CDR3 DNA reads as TGCGCCAGCAGTGAGTCGGTTGGGACAGTCCTGAATCAGCCCCAGCATTTT.

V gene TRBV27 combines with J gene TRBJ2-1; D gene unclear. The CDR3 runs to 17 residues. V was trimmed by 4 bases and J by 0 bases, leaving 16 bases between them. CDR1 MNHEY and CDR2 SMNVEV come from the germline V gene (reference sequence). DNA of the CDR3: TGTGCCAGCAGTTCTAACCTCGCAGCCCTCTCCTACAATGAGCAGTTCTTC. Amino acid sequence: CASSSNLAALSYNEQFF.

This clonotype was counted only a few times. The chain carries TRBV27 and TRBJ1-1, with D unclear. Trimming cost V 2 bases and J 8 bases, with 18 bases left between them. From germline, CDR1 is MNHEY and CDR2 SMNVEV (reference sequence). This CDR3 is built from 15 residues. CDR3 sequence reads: CASSLGHPQEREAFF. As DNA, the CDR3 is TGTGCCAGCAGTTTAGGTCACCCTCAGGAGCGCGAAGCTTTCTTT.

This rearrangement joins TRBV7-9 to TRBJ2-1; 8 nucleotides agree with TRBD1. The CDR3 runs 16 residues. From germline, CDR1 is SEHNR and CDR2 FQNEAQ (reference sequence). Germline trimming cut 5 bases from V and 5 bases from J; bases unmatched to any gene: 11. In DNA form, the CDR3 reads TGTGCCAGCAGCCCTCGGGCCGGGACAGGTGACAATGAGCAGTTCTTC. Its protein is CASSPRAGTGDNEQFF. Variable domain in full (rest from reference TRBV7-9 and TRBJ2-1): DTGVSQNPRHKITKRGQNVTFRCDPISEHNRLYWYRQTLGQGPEFLTYFQNEAQLEKSRLLSDRFSAERPKGSFSTLEIQRTEQGDSAMYLCASSPRAGTGDNEQFFGPGTRLTVL.

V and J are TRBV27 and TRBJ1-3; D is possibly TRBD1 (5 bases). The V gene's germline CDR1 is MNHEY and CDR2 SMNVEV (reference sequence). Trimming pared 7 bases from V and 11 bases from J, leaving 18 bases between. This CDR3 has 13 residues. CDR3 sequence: CASKLLTAGPIYF. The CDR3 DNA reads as TGTGCCAGCAAGTTGCTAACCGCGGGACCCATATATTTT.

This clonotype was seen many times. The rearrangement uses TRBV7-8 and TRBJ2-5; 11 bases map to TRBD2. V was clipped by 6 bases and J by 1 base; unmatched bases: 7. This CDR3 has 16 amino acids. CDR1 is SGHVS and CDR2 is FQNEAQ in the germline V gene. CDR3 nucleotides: TGTGCCAGCAGTTTACGACTAGCGGGGCCCCAAGAGACCCAGTACTTC. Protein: CASSLRLAGPQETQYF. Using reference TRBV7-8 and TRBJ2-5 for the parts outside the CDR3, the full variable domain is GAGVSQSPRYKVAKRGQDVALRCDPISGHVSLFWYQQALGQGPEFLTYFQNEAQLDKSGLPSDRFFAERPEGSVSTLKIQRTQQEDSAVYLCASSLRLAGPQETQYFGPGTRLLVL.

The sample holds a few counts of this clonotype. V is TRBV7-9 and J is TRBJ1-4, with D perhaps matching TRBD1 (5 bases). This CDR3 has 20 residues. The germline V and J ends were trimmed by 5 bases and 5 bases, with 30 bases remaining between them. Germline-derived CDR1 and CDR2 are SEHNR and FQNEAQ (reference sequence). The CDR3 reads CASSPWPPPGRHLGNEKLFF. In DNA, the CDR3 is TGTGCCAGCAGCCCCTGGCCCCCGCCGGGACGACATTTGGGGAATGAAAAACTGTTTTTT. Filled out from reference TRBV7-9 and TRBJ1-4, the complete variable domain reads DTGVSQNPRHKITKRGQNVTFRCDPISEHNRLYWYRQTLGQGPEFLTYFQNEAQLEKSRLLSDRFSAERPKGSFSTLEIQRTEQGDSAMYLCASSPWPPPGRHLGNEKLFFGSGTQLSVL.

DNA of the CDR3: TGCAGTGCTAGAGATCATCTAGCGGGTGGCACAGATACGCAGTATTTT. This sequence encodes CSARDHLAGGTDTQYF. The chain couples TRBV20-1 to TRBJ2-3, with TRBD2 identical over 8 bases. CDR1 is DFQATT and CDR2 is SNEGSKA in the germline V gene (reference sequence). With 0 bases clipped from V and 1 base from J, the junction kept 6 bases outside the gene matches. The CDR3 consists of 16 residues.

The CDR3 nucleotides are TGTGCCAGTGGGACAGGCGCTGAAGCTTTCTTT. Protein product: CASGTGAEAFF. This chain connects TRBV2 to TRBJ1-1, with TRBD1 matching over 8 bases. CDR3 length: 11 amino acids. Germline V lookup: CDR1 SNHLY, CDR2 FYNNEI. V shed 9 bases, J shed 6 bases, and the junction held 3 bases outside the gene matches.

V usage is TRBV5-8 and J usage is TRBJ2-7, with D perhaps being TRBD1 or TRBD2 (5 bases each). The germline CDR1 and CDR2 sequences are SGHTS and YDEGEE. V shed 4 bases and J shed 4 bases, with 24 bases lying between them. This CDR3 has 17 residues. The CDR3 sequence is CASSVPLRQWGSYEQYV. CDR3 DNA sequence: TGTGCCAGCAGCGTACCACTCCGACAGTGGGGGAGTTACGAGCAGTACGTC.

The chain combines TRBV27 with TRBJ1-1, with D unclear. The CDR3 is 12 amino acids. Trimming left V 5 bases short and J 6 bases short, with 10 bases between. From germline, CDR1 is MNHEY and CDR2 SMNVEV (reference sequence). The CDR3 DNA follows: TGTGCCAGCAGTGCGGGGTTCGCTGAAGCTTTCTTT. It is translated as CASSAGFAEAFF.

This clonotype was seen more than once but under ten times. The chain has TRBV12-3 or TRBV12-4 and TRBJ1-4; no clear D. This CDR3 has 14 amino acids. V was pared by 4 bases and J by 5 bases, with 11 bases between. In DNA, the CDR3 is TGTGCCAGCAGTTCGGCCGCCTCAAATGAAAAACTGTTTTTT. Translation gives CASSSAASNEKLFF.

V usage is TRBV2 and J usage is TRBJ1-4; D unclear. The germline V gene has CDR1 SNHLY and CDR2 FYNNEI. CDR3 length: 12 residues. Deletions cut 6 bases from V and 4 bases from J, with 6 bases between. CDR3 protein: CASRAINEKLFF. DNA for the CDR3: TGTGCCAGCAGAGCGATTAATGAAAAACTGTTTTTT.

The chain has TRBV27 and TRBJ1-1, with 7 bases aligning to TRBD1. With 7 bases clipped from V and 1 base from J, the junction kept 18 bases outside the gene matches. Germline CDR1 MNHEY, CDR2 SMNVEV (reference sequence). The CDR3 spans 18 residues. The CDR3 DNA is TGTGCCAGCAAGCTGACGTTGCCGGGGACAGCCAAGAACACTGAAGCTTTCTTT. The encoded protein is CASKLTLPGTAKNTEAFF.

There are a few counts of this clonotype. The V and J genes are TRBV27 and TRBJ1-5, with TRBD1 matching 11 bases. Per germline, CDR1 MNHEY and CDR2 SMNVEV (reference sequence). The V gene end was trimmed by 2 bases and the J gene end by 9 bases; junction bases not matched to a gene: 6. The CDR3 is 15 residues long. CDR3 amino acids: CASSLRTGGPMPQHF. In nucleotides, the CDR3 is TGTGCCAGCAGTTTAAGGACAGGGGGCCCGATGCCCCAGCATTTT.

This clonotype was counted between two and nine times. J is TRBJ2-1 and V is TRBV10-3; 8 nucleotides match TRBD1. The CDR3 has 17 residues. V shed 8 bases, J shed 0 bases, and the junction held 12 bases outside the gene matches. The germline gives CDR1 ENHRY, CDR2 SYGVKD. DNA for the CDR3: TGTGCCATCGCTTCCCAGGACAGGGATGGCTCCTACAATGAGCAGTTCTTC. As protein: CAIASQDRDGSYNEQFF.

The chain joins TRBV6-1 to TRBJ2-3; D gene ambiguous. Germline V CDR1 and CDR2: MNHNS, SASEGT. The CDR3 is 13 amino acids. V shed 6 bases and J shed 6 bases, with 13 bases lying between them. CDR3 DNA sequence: TGTGCCAGCAGCTCCTTCTACGGGGATACGCAGTATTTT. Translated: CASSSFYGDTQYF.

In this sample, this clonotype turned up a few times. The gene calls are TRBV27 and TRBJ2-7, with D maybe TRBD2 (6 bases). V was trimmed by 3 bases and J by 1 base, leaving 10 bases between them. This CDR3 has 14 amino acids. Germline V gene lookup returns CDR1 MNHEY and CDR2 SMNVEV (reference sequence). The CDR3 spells CASSLQGGSYEQYV. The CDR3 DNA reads TGTGCCAGCAGTTTGCAGGGAGGATCCTACGAGCAGTACGTC.

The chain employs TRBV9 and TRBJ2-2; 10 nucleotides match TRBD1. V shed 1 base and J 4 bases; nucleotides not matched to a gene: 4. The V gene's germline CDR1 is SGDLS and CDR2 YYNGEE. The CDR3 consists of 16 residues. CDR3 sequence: CASSVPRTGGTGELFF. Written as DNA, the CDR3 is TGTGCCAGCAGCGTACCAAGGACAGGGGGCACCGGGGAGCTGTTTTTT.

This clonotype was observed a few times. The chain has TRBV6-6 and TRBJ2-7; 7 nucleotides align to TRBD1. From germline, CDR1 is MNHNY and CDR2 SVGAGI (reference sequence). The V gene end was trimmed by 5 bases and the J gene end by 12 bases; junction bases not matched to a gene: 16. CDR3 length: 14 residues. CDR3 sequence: CASSPNQDRAIRYV. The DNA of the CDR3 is TGTGCCAGCAGTCCTAACCAAGACAGGGCTATACGGTACGTC.

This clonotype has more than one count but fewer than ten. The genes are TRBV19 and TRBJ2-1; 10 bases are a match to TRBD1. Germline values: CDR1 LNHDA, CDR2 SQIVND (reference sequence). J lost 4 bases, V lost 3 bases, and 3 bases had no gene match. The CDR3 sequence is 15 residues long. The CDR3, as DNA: TGTGCCAGTAGTATGTTGGGACAGGGGTACAATGAGCAGTTCTTC. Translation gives CASSMLGQGYNEQFF.